These 9 T cell receptor beta chains came from one sample sequenced in a study of response to subunit inactivated influenza vaccine (dated by TCRdb to between 2018 and 2020). The library was obtained by RT-PCR. Sequencing used an Illumina HiSeq 2500. The public reads were reanalyzed by TCRdb: fastp trimming at Q25, MiXCR alignment, in-frame beta chains only. Rows with one shared CDR3 protein collapse into an entry with the most common genes and DNA. In this sample the table shows roughly 670,000 distinct CDR3 sequences, 14% of which occur a single time. Roughly 7.6% of the sample is in the top ten clones. The sample here was PBMCs from blood, taken less than 15 days before vaccination. The receptor set was obtained from a middle-aged man who received an inactivated influenza vaccine. Donor details come from another sample of the same person, matched by shared clones.

This clonotype was detected only a few times. The chain couples TRBV2 to TRBJ2-3; weak D call: TRBD1 (5 bases). The CDR3 sequence is 17 residues long. V shed 3 bases and J shed 1 base, with 17 bases lying between them. CDR1 SNHLY and CDR2 FYNNEI come from the germline V gene. The CDR3 region is CASSDGQGFSRTDTQYF. Written as DNA, the CDR3 is TGTGCCAGCAGTGATGGGCAGGGATTTTCCCGCACAGATACGCAGTATTTT.

This clonotype was counted many times. The rearrangement uses TRBV7-9 and TRBJ2-5; 8 bases agree with TRBD1. Germline V gene sequence: CDR1 SEHNR, CDR2 FQNEAQ (reference sequence). The CDR3 is 14 amino acids. V lost 5 bases, J lost 5 bases, and 7 bases stayed unmatched. The CDR3 nucleotides are TGTGCCAGCAGCCAGGGGGCCGAACGTGAGACCCAGTACTTC. It specifies CASSQGAERETQYF.

This clonotype has just a few counts. The gene calls are TRBV5-1 and TRBJ2-7; a possible D gene is TRBD1 (5 bases). Looked up from germline, CDR1 is SGHRS and CDR2 is YFSETQ. The CDR3 extends over 15 amino acids. V was cut by 1 base and J by 3 bases, with 14 bases left in between. In DNA, the CDR3 is TGCGCCAGCAGCTTGTCGGCCAGGGATAACTACGAGCAGTACTTC. The encoded protein is CASSLSARDNYEQYF.

This clonotype was detected ten times or more. The rearrangement links TRBV7-2 to TRBJ2-3; D is uncertain. From germline, CDR1 is SGHTA and CDR2 FQGNSA. The CDR3 spans 14 residues. V lost 5 bases and J 0 bases, leaving 9 bases between the germline ends. The CDR3 protein is CASSPMKSTDTQYF. The CDR3 DNA sequence: TGTGCCAGCAGCCCCATGAAGAGCACAGATACGCAGTATTTT.

A few counts support this clonotype. V is TRBV7-8 and J is TRBJ2-1, with TRBD2 matching over 10 bases. Per germline, CDR1 SGHVS and CDR2 FQNEAQ. The length of the CDR3 is 17 residues. J was trimmed by 0 bases and V by 5 bases; bases with no gene match: 7. The CDR3 here is CASSHHPSGSSYNEQFF. The CDR3 DNA follows: TGTGCCAGCAGCCATCACCCTAGCGGGAGCTCCTACAATGAGCAGTTCTTC.

This clonotype was seen only a few times. The V gene is TRBV7-6, the J gene TRBJ2-5; no definite D call. V was cut by 1 base and J by 6 bases, with 12 bases left in between. Germline lookup yields CDR1 SGHVS and CDR2 FNYEAQ. This CDR3 comprises 14 residues. The CDR3 DNA reads as TGTGCCAGCAGCTTAGGTGTGGGTGCGAAGACCCAGTACTTC. Translated, it gives CASSLGVGAKTQYF.

The V gene is TRBV20-1, the J gene TRBJ2-4; D is ambiguous. CDR1 is DFQATT and CDR2 is SNEGSKA in the germline V gene (reference sequence). This CDR3 comprises 13 residues. Trimming stripped 8 bases from V and 0 bases from J, with 11 bases between. CDR3 sequence (DNA): TGCAGTTCCTTCCCCTTAGCCAAAAACATTCAGTACTTC. Encoded protein: CSSFPLAKNIQYF.

This clonotype was detected only a few times. The chain recombines TRBV3-1 with TRBJ2-3; 7 bases agree with TRBD1. CDR1 LGHDT and CDR2 YNNKEL come from the germline V gene (reference sequence). The CDR3 consists of 15 residues. Trimming at V came to 4 bases and at J to 0 bases, leaving 4 bases not matched to a gene. CDR3 protein: CASSPSTGSTDTQYF. CDR3 nucleotide sequence: TGTGCCAGCAGCCCCTCGACAGGGAGCACAGATACGCAGTATTTT.

This clonotype was found a few times. The J gene is TRBJ2-1, the V gene TRBV20-1; TRBD2 matches at 9 bases. Germline V gene sequence: CDR1 DFQATT, CDR2 SNEGSKA (reference sequence). The CDR3 loop spans 17 amino acids. Trimming cost V 4 bases and J 9 bases; bases outside gene matches: 19. The chain's CDR3 is CSATPQREVWGLGEQFF. The CDR3 nucleotides read TGCAGTGCTACCCCCCAGCGGGAGGTGTGGGGTCTGGGTGAGCAGTTCTTC.